Following are 32 T cell receptor beta chains from one sample sequenced in a study of blood T cell repertoires in COVID-19. The assay was immunoSEQ multiplex PCR, and TCRdb's table has in-frame clones only and misses some. In the table there are about 120,000 clones, 85% to 90% of which are singletons. The sample comprised peripheral blood. These receptors were collected from a man in his 70s with active or convalescent COVID-19.

The chain combines TRBV19 with TRBJ1-2, with a possible D match to TRBD1 (6 bases). The CDR3 runs to 16 residues. Germline-derived CDR1 and CDR2 are LNHDA and SQIVND (reference sequence). V lost 5 bases, J lost 4 bases, and 20 bases lay in between. The CDR3 nucleotides read TGTGCCAGTAGTCGTCCAGGGGCAGGCTCTAGCTATGGCTACACCTTC. This gives the protein CASSRPGAGSSYGYTF.

This chain joins TRBV29-1 and TRBJ2-3; D call uncertain. CDR1 is SQVTM, CDR2 ANQGSEA, per germline. V lost 7 bases, J lost 0 bases, and 11 bases lay in between. CDR3 size: 13 residues. In nucleotides, the CDR3 is TGCAGCGCCGAGACCGGGAGCACAGATACGCAGTATTTT. As protein: CSAETGSTDTQYF.

This chain links TRBV5-1 with TRBJ2-5; TRBD2 is a possible D gene (6 bases). V lost 5 bases to trimming and J lost 2 bases, with 16 bases between them. Germline V gives CDR1 SGHRS, CDR2 YFSETQ. CDR3 length: 15 residues. The CDR3 DNA sequence: TGCGCCAGCAGGAGAGGAGGGAGGCCTCAAGAGACCCAGTACTTC. The encoded protein is CASRRGGRPQETQYF.

The genes are TRBV7-9 and TRBJ2-3, with 8 bases identical to TRBD2. Losses at the gene ends were 4 bases for V and 5 bases for J; bases not matched to a gene: 5. The CDR3 runs to 14 residues. From germline, CDR1 is SEHNR and CDR2 FQNEAQ (reference sequence). The CDR3 is CASSSSGRGDTQYF. The CDR3 DNA reads TGTGCCAGCAGCTCCAGCGGGAGAGGAGATACGCAGTATTTT.

The chain couples TRBV9 to TRBJ2-7; 8 positions match TRBD2. The CDR3 spans 14 residues. Germline V gives CDR1 SGDLS, CDR2 YYNGEE. Losses at the gene ends were 3 bases for V and 3 bases for J; bases not matched to a gene: 5. Written as DNA, the CDR3 is TGTGCCAGCAGCGCAGGGACTAGAGACTACGAGCAGTACTTC. This encodes CASSAGTRDYEQYF.

V is TRBV28 and J is TRBJ2-2; 15 nucleotides align to TRBD2. The germline gives CDR1 MDHEN, CDR2 SYDVKM. This CDR3 is 16 amino acids long. Trimming cost V 6 bases and J 5 bases; bases outside gene matches: 4. The chain's CDR3 is CASSPGLAGGTGELFF. The CDR3 region has the DNA TGTGCCAGCAGCCCGGGACTAGCGGGAGGTACCGGGGAGCTGTTTTTT.

This rearrangement joins TRBV24-1 to TRBJ2-2; 12 nucleotides match TRBD2. Germline CDR1 and CDR2: KGHDR and SFDVKD. The CDR3 is made up of 17 amino acids. V shed 7 bases and J 8 bases; nucleotides not matched to a gene: 13. The CDR3 here is CATSSLRLAGVSGELFF. The CDR3 DNA is TGTGCCACCAGCAGCCTGCGACTAGCGGGAGTTTCGGGGGAGCTGTTTTTT.

V is TRBV5-1 and J is TRBJ2-1, with 8 nucleotides matching TRBD1. This CDR3 has 15 amino acids. Germline V gene data show CDR1 as SGHRS and CDR2 as YFSETQ. V was pared by 0 bases and J by 3 bases, with 2 bases of the junction left unmatched. The DNA for the CDR3 is TGCGCCAGCAGCTTGGGTGACAGGGGCTACAATGAGCAGTTCTTC. Its translation is CASSLGDRGYNEQFF.

V gene TRBV19 combines with J gene TRBJ2-3, with 8 bases matching TRBD1. V shed 6 bases, J shed 0 bases, and the junction held 2 bases outside the gene matches. In germline, CDR1 is LNHDA, CDR2 SQIVND (reference sequence). CDR3 size: 14 residues. CDR3 loop: CASSRGLSTDTQYF. Written as DNA, the CDR3 is TGTGCCAGTAGCAGGGGGCTGAGCACAGATACGCAGTATTTT.

J is TRBJ2-7 and V is TRBV28, with D perhaps matching TRBD1 (5 bases). Trimming took 1 base from V and 0 from J, leaving 22 bases between them. CDR1 and CDR2 (germline): MDHEN, SYDVKM. The CDR3 contains 19 residues. CDR3 nucleotide sequence: TGTGCCAGCAGTTTATATGGGAAAGCAGGGAAGCTTGTCTCCTACGAGCAGTACTTC. It translates to CASSLYGKAGKLVSYEQYF.

This clone has a handful of counts. The chain joins TRBV6-5 to TRBJ1-6; D is undetermined. Trimming removed 4 bases at V and 5 bases at J, with 6 bases between. CDR1 and CDR2 (germline): MNHEY, SVGAGI. This CDR3 region has 13 residues. The CDR3 DNA reads as TGTGCCAGCAGTTTAGCTGATAATTCACCCCTCCACTTT. Translation: CASSLADNSPLHF.

The V gene is TRBV29-1, the J gene TRBJ2-5, with TRBD1 as a possible D gene (5 bases). The V end lost 2 bases, the J end lost 2 bases, and 12 bases lay between the germline ends. Germline V gives CDR1 SQVTM, CDR2 ANQGSEA. The CDR3 loop spans 14 amino acids. CDR3: CSVEQGRLQETQYF. Written as DNA, the CDR3 is TGCAGCGTTGAACAGGGCCGGCTTCAAGAGACCCAGTACTTC.

This chain joins TRBV30 and TRBJ1-2, with no clear D. Trimming removed 0 bases from V and 4 bases from J, with 9 bases in between. The CDR3 has 13 amino acids. Germline CDR1 is GTSNPN and CDR2 is SVGIG (reference sequence). The CDR3 reads CAWSVPGFYGYTF. The CDR3 DNA reads TGTGCCTGGAGTGTACCAGGTTTCTATGGCTACACCTTC.

This chain uses TRBV29-1 with TRBJ2-6; unclear D gene. The CDR3 contains 16 residues. The germline V and J ends were trimmed by 4 bases and 0 bases, with 13 bases remaining between them. The germline V gene encodes CDR1 SQVTM and CDR2 ANQGSEA. The CDR3, as DNA: TGCAGCGTTGGGTCGAGTAGTCCCTCTGGGGCCAACGTCCTGACTTTC. This gives the protein CSVGSSSPSGANVLTF.

The chain has TRBV11-3 and TRBJ1-1; D gene uncertain. The CDR3 has 16 amino acids. Germline CDR1 and CDR2: SGHNT and YENEEA. V gave up 0 bases and J gave up 1 base, with 12 bases separating them. CDR3 protein: CASSLDLGGKNTEAFF. The CDR3 DNA sequence: TGTGCCAGCAGCTTAGATCTGGGCGGGAAGAACACTGAAGCTTTCTTT.

The CDR3 nucleotides are TGTGCCAGCAGCTTAGTAGAGGGAGGGACCCAGTACTTC. It specifies CASSLVEGGTQYF. V and J are TRBV7-2 and TRBJ2-5; D is possibly TRBD2 (6 bases). Germline loops: CDR1 SGHTA, CDR2 FQGNSA. V lost 1 base to trimming and J lost 7 bases, with 10 bases between them. This CDR3 comprises 13 residues.

The V and J genes are TRBV24-1 and TRBJ2-1; TRBD2 matches at 10 bases. This CDR3 contains 15 residues. Germline-derived CDR1 and CDR2 are KGHDR and SFDVKD. The V gene end was trimmed by 1 base and the J gene end by 5 bases; junction bases not matched to a gene: 1. The CDR3 spells CATSDFLAGDNEQFF. Written as DNA, the CDR3 is TGTGCCACCAGTGATTTCCTAGCGGGAGACAATGAGCAGTTCTTC.

This sequence joins TRBV9 and TRBJ1-4; 8 bases are shared with TRBD1. From germline, CDR1 is SGDLS and CDR2 YYNGEE. With V trimmed by 2 bases and J by 8 bases, 5 bases remained unmatched. The CDR3 runs to 14 residues. The CDR3 protein is CASSVARDREKLFF. The CDR3 DNA reads TGTGCCAGCAGCGTGGCCCGGGACAGGGAAAAACTGTTTTTT.

The chain combines TRBV28 with TRBJ1-2; D remains ambiguous. From germline, CDR1 is MDHEN and CDR2 SYDVKM. CDR3 length: 12 residues. The V end was cut by 5 bases, the J end by 4 bases, with 8 bases between. The CDR3 DNA follows: TGTGCCAGCAGTCAAGGACTCTATGGCTACACCTTC. It specifies CASSQGLYGYTF.

The chain couples TRBV28 to TRBJ1-3, with unresolved D. Germline lookup yields CDR1 MDHEN and CDR2 SYDVKM. The CDR3 runs to 14 residues. Trimming cost V 6 bases and J 0 bases, with 9 bases left between them. CDR3 in DNA: TGTGCCAGCAGCGTCGGTGGCTCTGGAAACACCATATATTTT. Protein: CASSVGGSGNTIYF.

This clone was observed once. The gene calls are TRBV7-6 and TRBJ2-1; no clear D. The germline V and J ends were trimmed by 5 bases and 8 bases, with 7 bases remaining between them. Germline V gene sequence: CDR1 SGHVS, CDR2 FNYEAQ. The length of the CDR3 is 11 residues. CDR3 protein: CASSAYDEQFF. The DNA of the CDR3 is TGTGCCAGCAGCGCGTACGATGAGCAGTTCTTC.

The J gene is TRBJ1-2, the V gene TRBV3-1 (or the pseudogene TRBV3-2); TRBD1 aligns across 7 bases. Germline CDR1 LGHDT, CDR2 YNNKEL (reference sequence). The V gene end was trimmed by 6 bases and the J gene end by 5 bases; junction bases not matched to a gene: 3. The CDR3 totals 12 residues. CDR3 amino acids: CASSPQGYGYTF. CDR3 nucleotide sequence: TGTGCCAGCAGTCCACAGGGGTATGGCTACACCTTC.

This chain links TRBV3-1 (or the pseudogene TRBV3-2) with TRBJ2-1; TRBD2 agrees at 11 bases. CDR3 length: 15 amino acids. Unmatched junction bases numbered 4, after V lost 6 bases and J lost 3 bases. The V gene's germline CDR1 is LGHDT and CDR2 YNNKEL (reference sequence). This CDR3 is CASSRTSGFYNEQFF. The CDR3 bases are TGTGCCAGCAGTCGGACTAGCGGGTTCTACAATGAGCAGTTCTTC.

J is TRBJ1-5 and V is TRBV19; a weak D match, TRBD1 (6 bases). This CDR3 contains 14 residues. Between the trimmed V and J ends, which lost 4 bases and 1 base, there was a span of 8 bases. Germline CDR1 reads LNHDA; CDR2 reads SQIVND (reference sequence). The CDR3 DNA is TGTGCCAGTAGTACCCAGGGGAGCAATCAGCCCCAGCATTTT. It is translated as CASSTQGSNQPQHF.

The genes are TRBV28 and TRBJ1-6; 7 nucleotides match TRBD1. The germline V gene has CDR1 MDHEN and CDR2 SYDVKM. V was pared by 4 bases and J by 5 bases, with 8 bases of the junction left unmatched. The CDR3 sequence is 16 residues long. CDR3 residues: CASSYYPGQNNSPLHF. The CDR3, as DNA: TGTGCCAGCAGTTACTACCCGGGACAGAATAATTCACCCCTCCACTTT.

V usage is TRBV28 and J usage is TRBJ1-1; 11 bases agree with TRBD1. Germline-derived CDR1 and CDR2 are MDHEN and SYDVKM. Trimming took 8 bases from V and 5 from J; bases not matched to a gene: 1. The CDR3 length is 12 residues. The CDR3 sequence is CASGTGGTEAFF. The CDR3 DNA sequence: TGTGCCAGCGGGACAGGGGGTACTGAAGCTTTCTTT.

The chain has TRBV28 and TRBJ1-3; D gene ambiguous. There are 15 residues in the CDR3. CDR1 MDHEN and CDR2 SYDVKM come from the germline V gene. Trimming took off 2 bases at V and 3 bases at J, with 11 bases between the two ends. The CDR3 DNA reads as TGTGCCAGCAGTTTACGGTCCTCGGGTGGAAACACCATATATTTT. Its protein is CASSLRSSGGNTIYF.

The rearrangement links TRBV3-1 (or the pseudogene TRBV3-2) to TRBJ2-1, with TRBD2 identical over 8 bases. CDR1 LGHDT and CDR2 YNNKEL come from the germline V gene (reference sequence). V lost 1 base, J lost 3 bases, and 8 bases stayed unmatched. The CDR3 has 17 amino acids. In DNA, the CDR3 is TGTGCCAGCAGCCAAGGCTCTAGCGGGTCCGACTACAATGAGCAGTTCTTC. Its translation is CASSQGSSGSDYNEQFF.

The genes are TRBV13 and TRBJ2-6; 8 nucleotides agree with TRBD1. Germline CDR1 and CDR2: PRHDT and FYEKMQ (reference sequence). The CDR3 has 19 residues. Trimming at V came to 6 bases and at J to 0 bases, leaving 13 bases not matched to a gene. The DNA for the CDR3 is TGTGCCAGCAGTCAGCGCGGGGACAGGCCCAACTCTGGGGCCAACGTCCTGACTTTC. Amino acids: CASSQRGDRPNSGANVLTF.

DNA of the CDR3: TGCGCCAGCAGCCAAGAGCGGGCCACTAGCACAGATACGCAGTATTTT. Translating it yields CASSQERATSTDTQYF. The chain joins TRBV4-1 to TRBJ2-3; tentatively, D is TRBD2 (5 bases). The CDR3 runs to 16 residues. V lost 0 bases, J lost 0 bases, and 10 bases lay in between. Germline CDR1 MGHRA, CDR2 YSYEKL.

The V and J genes are TRBV4-2 and TRBJ1-2, with TRBD1 identical over 8 bases. The V segment lost 5 bases and the J segment 13 bases; nucleotides outside the gene matches: 21. From germline, CDR1 is LGHNA and CDR2 YNFKEQ. The CDR3 spans 16 residues. The chain's CDR3 is CASSTSPGQGTNFRTF. CDR3 sequence (DNA): TGTGCCAGCAGCACCAGCCCTGGACAGGGAACTAATTTCCGCACCTTC.

This sequence joins TRBV28 and TRBJ1-1; D ambiguous. CDR3 size: 12 residues. Germline V gene data show CDR1 as MDHEN and CDR2 as SYDVKM. The ends were cut back, 9 bases at V and 6 bases at J, with 14 bases in the middle. The CDR3 nucleotides are TGTGCCAGTTTCTCTTCGTCGGCTGAAGCTTTCTTT. It yields the protein CASFSSSAEAFF.